The text below deals with one T cell receptor (beta chain). This clone was counted a single time. Its antigen remains undetermined. No base-level quality is on record; no much larger clone is a single base apart. The data were taken from a study of shared clonotypes between healthy human individuals (dated by TCRdb to about 2020). Background for the entire study: The cohort included a few men and a couple of women between 18 and 49 years of age. To estimate repertoire size and how much clonotypes are shared between individuals, the study performed deep sequencing of blood TCR repertoires from roughly five healthy adults. To increase sequencing depth and limit assay-specific biases, different laboratories used diverse techniques to prepare libraries and sequence TCR repertoires. Leukapheresis yielded between about 0.85 and 10 billion PBMCs per donor. Broader findings and caveats from the paper: Pairwise subsampling led to the expectation that sequencing depth would affect the degree of clonotype sharing among donors. Sampling was restricted to blood, and TCR repertoires in tissue are likely to differ from TCR repertoires in blood. Because the study included only a small number of donors, the genetic and exposure-history diversity represented was limited.

The germline V end is reduced by 2 bases and the J end by 4 bases; junction bases left unmatched: 5. The CDR3 spans 16 residues, from the cysteine through the phenylalanine. Here the CDR3 DNA is all that survives: 48 bases in frame from base 1. Taken from the germline V gene, the CDR1 and CDR2 loops are MGHRA and YSYEKL. Using the deep immunoSEQ assay, multiplex PCR amplified TCR CDR3 regions from genomic DNA. Extracted genomic DNA from each cell subset was distributed evenly across all wells of several immunoSEQ 96-well plates, and each plate was treated as a replicate. For unsorted PBMC, about 300 ng of genomic DNA, equivalent to around 30,000 T cell genomes, went into each replicate PCR. Genomic DNA from unsorted PBMC was sequenced over ten immunoSEQ deep assay plates. Purified libraries were measured with a Qubit 3.0 fluorometer, size-checked on a Bioanalyzer 2100, and measured again with the KAPA Library Quantification kit. Every immunoSEQ 96-well plate was sequenced on a dedicated single-read 150-cycle Illumina NextSeq 550 flow cell. The source study handled its data this way. Because the immunoSEQ output held only junctional sequences and lacked quality scores, the filtering could not match the filtering applied to full-length reads. Sequences were annotated with PyIR, a Python wrapper for IgBLAST v1.9, and V/J genes and CDR3 were assigned using IMGT germline references. Any read was removed if the V/J assignment was weak (E-value above 1e-6), the CDR3 was missing, or the read contained stop codons, out-of-frame junctions, or ambiguous translated residues. V3J clonotypes were defined as sequences sharing the same inferred V gene, J gene, and CDR3 amino acid sequence. Percentage overlap between repertoires was computed as shared unique clonotypes divided by the size of the smaller repertoire. Repertoire richness was assessed with RTK rarefaction, the Chao1 estimator, and Recon v2.1 estimates of unobserved clonotypes. Imported from immuneACCESS, the table was reduced by TCRdb to in-frame sequences with V and J called. These copies leave out some clones; in studies compared against another copy, an unresolved V gene accounts for under half, and the cause of the remainder is not known. From that table come the V and J calls and clone size; the DNA was used to work out D and trimming. The sample table contains approximately 470,000 clones; only one count was recorded for approximately 84% of them. Roughly an eighth of the sample is in the top ten clones.

The donors were healthy, HIV-negative adults with no recently reported acute infections or vaccinations. Every donor was a Caucasian adult residing in Nashville, Tennessee, USA. For unsorted samples, about 90 million PBMCs were counted and genomic DNA was extracted with the QIAamp DNA Blood Mini kit. Blood was obtained by leukapheresis, after which PBMCs were separated by Ficoll-Histopaque density gradient centrifugation and cryopreserved in liquid nitrogen vapor phase. This TCR was recovered from a woman between 40 and 55 years old in good health. Some clones in this sample may be carry-over from other donors' samples. Input material: PBMCs. The chain joins TRBV4-1 to TRBJ2-1, with 10 bases matching TRBD2. The sequenced DNA: TGCGCCAGCAGCCAATTGCGGACTAGCGGTTACAATGAGCAGTTCTTC. This yields the protein CASSQLRTSGYNEQFF.